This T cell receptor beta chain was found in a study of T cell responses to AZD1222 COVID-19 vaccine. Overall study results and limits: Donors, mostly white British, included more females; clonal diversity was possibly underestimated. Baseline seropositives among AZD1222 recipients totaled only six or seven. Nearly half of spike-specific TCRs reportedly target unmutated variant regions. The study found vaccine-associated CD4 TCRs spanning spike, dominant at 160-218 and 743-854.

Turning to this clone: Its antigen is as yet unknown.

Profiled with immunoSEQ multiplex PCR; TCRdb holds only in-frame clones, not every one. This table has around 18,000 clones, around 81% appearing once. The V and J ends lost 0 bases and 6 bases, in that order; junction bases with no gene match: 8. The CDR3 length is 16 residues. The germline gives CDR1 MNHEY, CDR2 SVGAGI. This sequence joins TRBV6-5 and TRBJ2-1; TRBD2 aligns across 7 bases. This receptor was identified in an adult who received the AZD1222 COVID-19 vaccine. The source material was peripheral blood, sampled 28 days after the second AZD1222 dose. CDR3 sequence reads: CASSYSMVGGSNEQFF. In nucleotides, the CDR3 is TGTGCCAGCAGTTACTCGATGGTTGGCGGGAGCAATGAGCAGTTCTTC.